This T cell receptor beta chain is drawn from a study of T cell clonality in common variable immunodeficiency. Overall study findings and caveats: TCRbeta clonality was increased in CVID versus healthy controls.

At least ten counts were recorded for this clone. Its target is not known. The CDR3 end lies 3 residues beyond the end of the read and is filled in from the germline J gene. The germline V gene has CDR1 KGHSH and CDR2 LQKENI. Trimming shortened V by 2 bases and J by 10 bases, and 21 bases separated the two germline ends. The CDR3 consists of 17 residues. Data came from immunoSEQ multiplex PCR; TCRdb stores just in-frame clones and leaves some out. Captured here are around 50,000 clones, none seen once; the top ten comprise about 1.8%. The V call is TRBV18, the J call TRBJ1-6; D may be TRBD1 (5 bases). The sample was peripheral blood mononuclear cells. This clonotype originated in a person aged 18 to 75 in good health. The CDR3 bases that were read are TGTGCCAGCTCACCAAGGATCGACAGAGGATGGGAATCACCC. It encodes CASSPRIDRGWESP. The CDR3 in its entirety is CASSPRIDRGWESPLHF.